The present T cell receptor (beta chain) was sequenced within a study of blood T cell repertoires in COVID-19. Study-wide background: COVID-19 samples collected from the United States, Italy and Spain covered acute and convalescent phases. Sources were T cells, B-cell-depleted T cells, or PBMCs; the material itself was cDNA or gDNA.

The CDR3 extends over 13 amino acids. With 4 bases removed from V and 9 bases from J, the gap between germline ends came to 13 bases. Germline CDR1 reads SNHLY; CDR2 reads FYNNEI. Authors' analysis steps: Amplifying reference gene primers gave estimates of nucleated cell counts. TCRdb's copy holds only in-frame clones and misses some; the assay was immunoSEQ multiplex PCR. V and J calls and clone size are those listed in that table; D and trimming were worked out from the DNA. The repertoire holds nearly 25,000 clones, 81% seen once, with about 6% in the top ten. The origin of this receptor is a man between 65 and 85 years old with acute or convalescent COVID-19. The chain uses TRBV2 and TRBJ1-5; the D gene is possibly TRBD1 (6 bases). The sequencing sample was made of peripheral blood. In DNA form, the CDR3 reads TGTGCCAGCAGTGGGACAGAACAGGGGCCCCAGCATTTT. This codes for CASSGTEQGPQHF.